These 28 T cell receptor beta chains originate from one sample sequenced in a study of cytotoxic CD8 clonotypes in ibrutinib-treated CLL. The method was immunoSEQ multiplex PCR; TCRdb's version includes in-frame clones alone and lacks a portion of them. Counted here are about 300,000 clones, more than 70% occurring once; the ten biggest clones make up approximately 5.6%. Sequenced material: PBMCs, taken at disease progression, from a patient treated with ibrutinib. Receptors were obtained from a human donor with chronic lymphocytic leukemia.

The chain uses TRBV7-2 and TRBJ2-1; TRBD1 matches 8 bases. This CDR3 spans 15 amino acids. CDR1 SGHTA and CDR2 FQGNSA come from the germline V gene. V lost 5 bases, J lost 0 bases, and 3 bases stayed unmatched. The CDR3 spells CASSITGGSYNEQFF. The CDR3 nucleotides are TGTGCCAGCAGCATAACAGGGGGCTCCTACAATGAGCAGTTCTTC.

This clone came up a few times. This sequence joins TRBV28 and TRBJ1-2; D is unclear. CDR3 length equals 14 residues. The V and J ends lost 3 bases and 4 bases respectively, with 12 bases between them. The germline CDR1 and CDR2 sequences are MDHEN and SYDVKM. CDR3 DNA sequence: TGTGCCAGCAGTTTCTTGACCGGACCCTATGGCTACACCTTC. It translates to CASSFLTGPYGYTF.

The chain links TRBV4-3 to TRBJ2-3; perhaps TRBD1 as D (5 bases). The germline CDR1 and CDR2 sequences are LGHNA and YSLEER. This CDR3 region has 17 residues. With 0 bases removed from V and 3 bases from J, the gap between germline ends came to 16 bases. The CDR3 DNA reads TGCGCCAGCAGCCAAGAAAAGGCAAGGGGTAGGACAGATACGCAGTATTTT. Translated, it gives CASSQEKARGRTDTQYF.

As DNA, the CDR3 is TGTGCCAGCAGCTTAGCGGGCATTACAGATACGCAGTATTTT. It encodes CASSLAGITDTQYF. This chain uses TRBV7-9 with TRBJ2-3, with unresolved D. This CDR3 region has 14 residues. CDR1 and CDR2 from the germline V gene are SEHNR and FQNEAQ (reference sequence). The V and J ends lost 0 bases and 3 bases respectively, with 7 bases between them.

The V call is TRBV10-3, the J call TRBJ2-7; D uncertain. The CDR3 covers 14 residues. V was trimmed by 7 bases and J by 0 bases, leaving 13 bases between them. CDR1 ENHRY and CDR2 SYGVKD come from the germline V gene. CDR3 DNA sequence: TGTGCCATCAAAGAGGCAGGAGCCTCCTACGAGCAGTACTTC. Its protein is CAIKEAGASYEQYF.

The genes are TRBV7-9 and TRBJ1-2; 12 bases are a match to TRBD1. The CDR3 is made up of 14 amino acids. The germline gives CDR1 SEHNR, CDR2 FQNEAQ (reference sequence). With 6 bases clipped from V and 5 bases from J, the junction kept 4 bases outside the gene matches. DNA of the CDR3: TGTGCCAGCAGGGGACAGGGGGCTGTGTATGGCTACACCTTC. It is translated as CASRGQGAVYGYTF.

The chain links TRBV7-2 to TRBJ2-7; perhaps TRBD2 as D (6 bases). CDR1 is SGHTA, CDR2 FQGNSA, per germline. The length of the CDR3 is 16 residues. Trimming shortened V by 3 bases and J by 0 bases, and 15 bases separated the two germline ends. The CDR3 sequence is CASSLSPGLSSYEQYF. The CDR3 coding sequence is TGTGCCAGCAGCTTGTCTCCGGGACTGAGCTCCTACGAGCAGTACTTC.

The chain recombines TRBV5-4 with TRBJ1-4, with D unclear. Trimming removed 0 bases from V and 5 bases from J, with 5 bases in between. The CDR3 is 13 residues long. Per the germline V gene, CDR1 is SGHNT and CDR2 is YYREEE (reference sequence). The CDR3 loop is CASSLDLNEKLFF. CDR3 nucleotide sequence: TGTGCCAGCAGCTTGGACCTAAATGAAAAACTGTTTTTT.

The rearrangement links TRBV7-9 to TRBJ2-2, with a possible D match to TRBD1 (6 bases). The CDR3 covers 15 residues. Trimming took off 2 bases at V and 7 bases at J, with 14 bases between the two ends. Per the germline V gene, CDR1 is SEHNR and CDR2 is FQNEAQ (reference sequence). This CDR3 is CASSLFRQGNGELFF. The CDR3 DNA sequence: TGTGCCAGCAGCTTATTCCGTCAGGGGAACGGGGAGCTGTTTTTT. Together with reference TRBV7-9 and TRBJ2-2, the CDR3 gives the full variable domain: DTGVSQNPRHKITKRGQNVTFRCDPISEHNRLYWYRQTLGQGPEFLTYFQNEAQLEKSRLLSDRFSAERPKGSFSTLEIQRTEQGDSAMYLCASSLFRQGNGELFFGEGSRLTVL.

This chain connects TRBV19 to TRBJ1-2, with a possible D match to TRBD1 (6 bases). CDR1 is LNHDA and CDR2 is SQIVND in the germline V gene (reference sequence). Trimming shortened V by 1 base and J by 8 bases, and 23 bases separated the two germline ends. The CDR3 length is 17 residues. In DNA form, the CDR3 reads TGTGCCAGTAGTATAGGTATTGGGGGGCGGCGACCCTTCGGCTACACCTTC. Its protein product is CASSIGIGGRRPFGYTF.

This rearrangement joins TRBV6-1 to TRBJ2-1; TRBD1 matches at 11 bases. The CDR3 runs to 16 residues. CDR1 and CDR2 from the germline V gene are MNHNS and SASEGT. V shed 4 bases and J 5 bases; nucleotides not matched to a gene: 7. This CDR3 reads CASSARTGGNNNEQFF. CDR3 in DNA: TGTGCCAGCAGTGCCCGGACAGGGGGCAACAACAATGAGCAGTTCTTC.

In this sample, this clone turned up a few times. This chain links TRBV11-2 with TRBJ2-2; D may be TRBD1 (5 bases). Germline V gene lookup returns CDR1 SGHAT and CDR2 FQNNGV. The ends were cut back, 8 bases at V and 1 base at J, with 14 bases in the middle. The CDR3 consists of 15 residues. In DNA form, the CDR3 reads TGTGCCAGCCGCTATCCAGGGAAGAACACCGGGGAGCTGTTTTTT. It specifies CASRYPGKNTGELFF. Looking up the rest from reference TRBV11-2 and TRBJ2-2 gives the full variable domain: EAGVAQSPRYKIIEKRQSVAFWCNPISGHATLYWYQQILGQGPKLLIQFQNNGVVDDSQLPKDRFSAERLKGVDSTLKIQPAKLEDSAVYLCASRYPGKNTGELFFGEGSRLTVL.

The V and J genes are TRBV28 and TRBJ1-5; D remains unclear. Germline V gene lookup returns CDR1 MDHEN and CDR2 SYDVKM. This CDR3 has 14 residues. For the CDR3, the DNA is TGTCGCCAGCAGTTAGGAGGTAATCTCTCGCCCCAGCATTTT. Amino acids: CRQQLGGNLSPQHF.

The chain links TRBV29-1 to TRBJ2-1; 9 bases align to TRBD2. V lost 4 bases to trimming and J lost 9 bases; unmatched junction nucleotides: 16. Germline loops: CDR1 SQVTM, CDR2 ANQGSEA. This CDR3 contains 16 residues. The CDR3 nucleotides are TGCAGCGTTGCCCGTCGTCTAGCGGGGCCCCGGGGTGAGCAGTTCTTC. Translation: CSVARRLAGPRGEQFF.

There are a few counts of this clone. V and J are TRBV6-5 and TRBJ1-6; D perhaps matches TRBD1 (5 bases). Germline V gene sequence: CDR1 MNHEY, CDR2 SVGAGI. The CDR3 consists of 15 residues. V was shortened by 6 bases and J by 10 bases, with 19 bases between the two germline ends. CDR3 nucleotide sequence: TGTGCCAGCAGCCTACATTCGGGACCGGGGTCACCCCTCCACTTT. As protein: CASSLHSGPGSPLHF.

V usage is TRBV4-1 and J usage is TRBJ2-3; 9 bases agree with TRBD2. Germline lookup yields CDR1 MGHRA and CDR2 YSYEKL. The CDR3 is made up of 19 amino acids. V lost 1 base to trimming and J lost 2 bases; unmatched junction nucleotides: 13. CDR3 nucleotide sequence: TGCGCCAGCAGCCAAGGGTCTGGCGGGGGGGCCAGTTCCACAGATACGCAGTATTTT. This encodes CASSQGSGGGASSTDTQYF.

V gene TRBV2 combines with J gene TRBJ2-5; a weak D match, TRBD1 (6 bases). Trimming removed 5 bases from V and 5 bases from J, with 15 bases in between. Germline V lookup: CDR1 SNHLY, CDR2 FYNNEI. The CDR3 extends over 14 amino acids. CDR3 DNA sequence: TGTGCCAGCAGTTCGACAGGCCGGCCGGAGACCCAGTACTTC. This encodes CASSSTGRPETQYF.

The genes are TRBV19 and TRBJ2-7; D unclear. V was cut by 5 bases and J by 2 bases, with 7 bases left in between. From germline, CDR1 is LNHDA and CDR2 SQIVND (reference sequence). This CDR3 is 12 amino acids long. Here the CDR3 reads CASSSLAYEQYF. The CDR3 bases are TGTGCCAGTAGTTCCCTTGCCTACGAGCAGTACTTC.

CDR3 protein: CASSRRNTDRSYGYTF. The CDR3 DNA follows: TGTGCCAGCAGCCGGAGGAATACGGACAGGTCCTATGGCTACACCTTC. V gene TRBV5-6 combines with J gene TRBJ1-2; TRBD1 matches 7 bases. Germline assignment: CDR1 SGHDT and CDR2 YYEEEE. CDR3 length: 16 residues. V trimming: 4 bases; J trimming: 4 bases; junction bases outside the gene matches: 13.

The chain carries TRBV29-1 and TRBJ1-2; maybe TRBD1 (6 bases). This CDR3 has 14 residues. Germline CDR1 and CDR2: SQVTM and ANQGSEA. Trimming removed 7 bases from V and 8 bases from J, with 23 bases in between. As DNA, the CDR3 is TGCAGCGCTGGTGGCAGGGGTTCATTGGGCGGCTACACCTTC. Translated: CSAGGRGSLGGYTF.

The gene calls are TRBV2 and TRBJ2-3; the D gene is possibly TRBD2 (6 bases). The CDR3 loop spans 16 amino acids. Trimming cost V 6 bases and J 2 bases, with 18 bases left between them. Germline V gene data show CDR1 as SNHLY and CDR2 as FYNNEI. The CDR3 region is CASSPNRGSFTDTQYF. The CDR3 nucleotides are TGTGCCAGCAGCCCGAATCGGGGGAGTTTCACAGATACGCAGTATTTT.

The rearrangement links TRBV7-9 to TRBJ2-5; 7 bases are a match to TRBD1. The CDR3 contains 14 residues. Germline values: CDR1 SEHNR, CDR2 FQNEAQ (reference sequence). The junction had 3 bases not matched to a gene; V was cut back by 4 bases and J by 1 base. The CDR3 is CASSSRQGQETQYF. CDR3 nucleotides: TGTGCCAGCAGCTCCCGACAGGGCCAAGAGACCCAGTACTTC.

This chain links TRBV29-1 with TRBJ2-3; 7 bases match TRBD2. The CDR3 consists of 15 residues. With V trimmed by 6 bases and J by 2 bases, 11 bases remained unmatched. CDR1 is SQVTM, CDR2 ANQGSEA, per germline. The chain's CDR3 is CSVRNRLAPTDTQYF. The CDR3 nucleotides are TGCAGCGTCAGGAACAGACTAGCACCCACAGATACGCAGTATTTT.

V is TRBV19 and J is TRBJ2-7, with D unresolved. The germline V gene encodes CDR1 LNHDA and CDR2 SQIVND (reference sequence). The CDR3 covers 12 residues. Trimming left V 3 bases short and J 8 bases short, with 11 bases between. CDR3 DNA: TGTGCCAGTAGTATGTCCGTGGGAAAGCAGTACTTC. Protein product: CASSMSVGKQYF. Full variable domain (rest looked up from reference TRBV19 and TRBJ2-7): DGGITQSPKYLFRKEGQNVTLSCEQNLNHDAMYWYRQDPGQGLRLIYYSQIVNDFQKGDIAEGYSVSREKKESFPLTVTSAQKNPTAFYLCASSMSVGKQYFGPGTRLTVT.

The V call is TRBV9, the J call TRBJ2-7; 11 nucleotides agree with TRBD1. CDR1 is SGDLS, CDR2 YYNGEE, per germline. This CDR3 contains 15 residues. With 2 bases clipped from V and 3 bases from J, the junction kept 4 bases outside the gene matches. CDR3 in amino acids: CASSVAGTGGYEQYF. CDR3 in DNA: TGTGCCAGCAGCGTGGCCGGGACAGGGGGCTACGAGCAGTACTTC.

The V gene is TRBV4-1, the J gene TRBJ2-1; the match to TRBD2 covers 11 bases. In germline, CDR1 is MGHRA, CDR2 YSYEKL. This CDR3 region has 16 residues. Trimming removed 3 bases from V and 8 bases from J; junction bases left unmatched: 9. CDR3 sequence reads: CASSQAGLAEGDEQFF. The CDR3 DNA follows: TGCGCCAGCAGCCAGGCGGGACTAGCGGAGGGGGATGAGCAGTTCTTC.

This chain uses TRBV14 with TRBJ1-1; 8 bases are a match to TRBD1. Germline values: CDR1 SGHDN, CDR2 FVKESK. This CDR3 comprises 17 residues. After removal of 4 bases from V and 1 base from J, the junction contained 11 bases not matched to a gene. CDR3 sequence reads: CASSRYRTGKSNTEAFF. CDR3 DNA sequence: TGTGCCAGCAGCCGGTACCGGACAGGGAAATCGAACACTGAAGCTTTCTTT.

The chain is built from TRBV15 and TRBJ1-5; D uncertain. Between the trimmed V and J ends, which lost 1 base and 9 bases, there was a span of 10 bases. Germline CDR1 reads LNHNV; CDR2 reads YYDKDF (reference sequence). This CDR3 contains 13 residues. The CDR3, as DNA: TGTGCCACCAGCAGAGCGGCGGCTCGGCCCCAGCATTTT. Translated: CATSRAAARPQHF.